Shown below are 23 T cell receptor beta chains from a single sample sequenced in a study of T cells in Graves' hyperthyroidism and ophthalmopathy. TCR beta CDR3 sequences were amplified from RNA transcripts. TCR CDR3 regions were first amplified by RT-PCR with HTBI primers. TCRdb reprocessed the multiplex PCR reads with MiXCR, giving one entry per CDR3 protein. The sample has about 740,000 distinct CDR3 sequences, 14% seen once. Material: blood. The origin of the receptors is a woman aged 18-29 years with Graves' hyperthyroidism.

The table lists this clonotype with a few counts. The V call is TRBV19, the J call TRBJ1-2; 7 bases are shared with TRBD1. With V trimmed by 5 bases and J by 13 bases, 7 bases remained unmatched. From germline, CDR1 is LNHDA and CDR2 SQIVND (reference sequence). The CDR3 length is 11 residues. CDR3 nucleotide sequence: TGTGCCAGTAGTTCGACAGGGAGTCCCACCTTC. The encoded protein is CASSSTGSPTF.

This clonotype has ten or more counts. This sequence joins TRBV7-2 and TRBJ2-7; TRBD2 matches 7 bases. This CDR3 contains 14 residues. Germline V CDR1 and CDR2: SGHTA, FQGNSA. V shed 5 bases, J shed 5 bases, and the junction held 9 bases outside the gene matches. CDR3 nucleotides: TGTGCCAGCAGCCCATACGGGGGGAGCCACGAGCAGTACTTC. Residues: CASSPYGGSHEQYF.

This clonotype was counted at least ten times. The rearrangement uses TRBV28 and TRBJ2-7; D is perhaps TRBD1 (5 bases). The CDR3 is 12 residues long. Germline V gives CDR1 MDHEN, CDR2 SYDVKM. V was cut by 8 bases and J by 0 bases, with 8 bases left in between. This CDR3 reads CASEQGSYEQYF. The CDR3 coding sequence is TGTGCCAGCGAGCAGGGCTCCTACGAGCAGTACTTC.

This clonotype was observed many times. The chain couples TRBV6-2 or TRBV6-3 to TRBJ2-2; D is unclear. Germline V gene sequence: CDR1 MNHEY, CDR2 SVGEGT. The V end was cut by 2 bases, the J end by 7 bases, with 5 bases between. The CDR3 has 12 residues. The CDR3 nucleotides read TGTGCCAGCAGTTACGTTGTCGGGGAGCTGTTTTTT. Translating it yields CASSYVVGELFF.

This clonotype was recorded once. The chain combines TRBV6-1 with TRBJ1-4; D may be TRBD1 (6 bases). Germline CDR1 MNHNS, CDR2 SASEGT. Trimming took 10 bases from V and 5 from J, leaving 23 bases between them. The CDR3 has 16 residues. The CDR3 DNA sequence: TGTGCCACCCACCCCCGCTGGACAGCGGGGAATGAAAAACTGTTTTTT. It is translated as CATHPRWTAGNEKLFF.

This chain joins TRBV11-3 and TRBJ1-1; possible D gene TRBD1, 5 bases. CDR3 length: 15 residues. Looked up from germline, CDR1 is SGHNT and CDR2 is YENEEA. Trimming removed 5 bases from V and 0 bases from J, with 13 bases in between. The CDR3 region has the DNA TGTGCCAGCAGCCCCAGGGATTCGGTGAACACTGAAGCTTTCTTT. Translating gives CASSPRDSVNTEAFF.

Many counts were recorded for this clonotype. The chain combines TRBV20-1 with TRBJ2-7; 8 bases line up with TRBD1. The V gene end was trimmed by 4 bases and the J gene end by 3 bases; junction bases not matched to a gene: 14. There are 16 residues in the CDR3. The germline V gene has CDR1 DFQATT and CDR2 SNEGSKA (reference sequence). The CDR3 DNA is TGCAGTGCTACTAAAGGGACAGGCGGCTTTGGCTACGAGCAGTACTTC. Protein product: CSATKGTGGFGYEQYF.

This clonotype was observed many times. This chain's CDR3 is CAWSYPTSGSTDTQYF. The DNA for the CDR3 is TGTGCCTGGAGTTACCCGACTAGCGGAAGCACAGATACGCAGTATTTT. The chain recombines TRBV30 with TRBJ2-3, with 9 bases that match TRBD2. The CDR3 loop spans 16 amino acids. V trimming: 2 bases; J trimming: 0 bases; junction bases outside the gene matches: 6. Germline V gene data show CDR1 as GTSNPN and CDR2 as SVGIG (reference sequence).

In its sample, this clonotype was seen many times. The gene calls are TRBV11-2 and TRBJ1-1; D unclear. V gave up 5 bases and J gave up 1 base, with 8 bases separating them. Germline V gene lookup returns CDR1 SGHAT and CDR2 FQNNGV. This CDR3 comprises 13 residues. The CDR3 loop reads CASSQRQNTEAFF. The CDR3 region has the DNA TGTGCCAGCAGCCAAAGACAGAACACTGAAGCTTTCTTT. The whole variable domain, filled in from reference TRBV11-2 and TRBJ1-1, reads EAGVAQSPRYKIIEKRQSVAFWCNPISGHATLYWYQQILGQGPKLLIQFQNNGVVDDSQLPKDRFSAERLKGVDSTLKIQPAKLEDSAVYLCASSQRQNTEAFFGQGTRLTVV.

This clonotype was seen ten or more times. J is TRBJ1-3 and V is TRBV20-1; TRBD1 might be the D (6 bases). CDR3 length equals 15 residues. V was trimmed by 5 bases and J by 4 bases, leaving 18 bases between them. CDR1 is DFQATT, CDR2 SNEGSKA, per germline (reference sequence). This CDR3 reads CSARPRDNPGNTIYF. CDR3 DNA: TGCAGTGCTCGACCGCGGGACAATCCGGGAAACACCATATATTTT.

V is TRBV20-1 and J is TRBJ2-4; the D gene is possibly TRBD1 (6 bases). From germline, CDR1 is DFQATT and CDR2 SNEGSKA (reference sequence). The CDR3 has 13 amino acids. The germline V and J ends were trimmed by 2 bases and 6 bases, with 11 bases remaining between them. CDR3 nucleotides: TGCAGTGCTAGAAGGGGGTCAGGAAACATTCAGTACTTC. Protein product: CSARRGSGNIQYF.

CDR3 sequence reads: CASSSPGLAATGDTQYF. The CDR3 region has the DNA TGTGCCAGTAGTTCCCCGGGACTAGCGGCAACGGGAGATACGCAGTATTTT. The V gene is TRBV19, the J gene TRBJ2-3; 11 bases are a match to TRBD2. The CDR3 is made up of 17 amino acids. CDR1 is LNHDA, CDR2 SQIVND, per germline (reference sequence). The trim removed 5 bases at V and 5 bases at J, leaving 12 bases unmatched.

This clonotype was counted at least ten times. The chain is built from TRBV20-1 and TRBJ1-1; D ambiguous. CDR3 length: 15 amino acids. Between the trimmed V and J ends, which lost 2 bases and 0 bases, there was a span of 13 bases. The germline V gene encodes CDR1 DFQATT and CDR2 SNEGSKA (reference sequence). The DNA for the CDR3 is TGCAGTGCTAGATCGGTGGGGAAGATGAACACTGAAGCTTTCTTT. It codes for CSARSVGKMNTEAFF.

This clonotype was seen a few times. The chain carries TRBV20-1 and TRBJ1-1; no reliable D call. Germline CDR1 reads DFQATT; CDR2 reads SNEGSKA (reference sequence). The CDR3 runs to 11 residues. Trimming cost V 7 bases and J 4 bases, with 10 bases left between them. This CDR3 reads CSGWFSTEAFF. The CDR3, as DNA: TGCAGTGGATGGTTCTCCACTGAAGCTTTCTTT.

The CDR3 spells CSVVGQKCGDEQYF. The CDR3 DNA is TGCAGCGTTGTGGGCCAGAAGTGCGGGGACGAGCAGTACTTC. The V call is TRBV29-1, the J call TRBJ2-7; possibly TRBD2 for D (6 bases). The V end lost 4 bases, the J end lost 5 bases, and 18 bases lay between the germline ends. This CDR3 comprises 14 residues. Germline lookup yields CDR1 SQVTM and CDR2 ANQGSEA.

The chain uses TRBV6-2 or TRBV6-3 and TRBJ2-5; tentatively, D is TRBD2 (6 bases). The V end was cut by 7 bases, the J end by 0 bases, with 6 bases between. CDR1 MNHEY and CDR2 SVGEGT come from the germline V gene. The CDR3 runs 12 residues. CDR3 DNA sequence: TGTGCCAGCACTAGCGACCAAGAGACCCAGTACTTC. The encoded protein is CASTSDQETQYF.

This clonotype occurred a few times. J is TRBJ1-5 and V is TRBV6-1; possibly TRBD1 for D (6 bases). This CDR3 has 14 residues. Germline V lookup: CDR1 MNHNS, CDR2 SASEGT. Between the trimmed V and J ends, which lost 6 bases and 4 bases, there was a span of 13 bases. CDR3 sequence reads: CASSVPGANQPQHF. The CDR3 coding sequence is TGTGCCAGCAGCGTACCGGGGGCGAATCAGCCCCAGCATTTT.

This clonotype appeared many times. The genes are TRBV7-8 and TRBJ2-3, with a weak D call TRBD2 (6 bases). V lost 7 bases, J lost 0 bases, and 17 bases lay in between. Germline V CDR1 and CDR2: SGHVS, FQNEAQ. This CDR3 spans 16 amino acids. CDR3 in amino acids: CASTPGDPLSTDTQYF. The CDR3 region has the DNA TGTGCCAGCACCCCGGGGGACCCACTTAGCACAGATACGCAGTATTTT.

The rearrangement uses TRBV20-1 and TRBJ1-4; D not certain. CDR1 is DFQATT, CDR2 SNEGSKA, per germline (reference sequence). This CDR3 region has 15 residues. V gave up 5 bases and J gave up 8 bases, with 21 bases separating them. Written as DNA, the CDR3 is TGCAGTGCTGAGGCCCTCGGAGGGAGGTGGGAAAAACTGTTTTTT. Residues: CSAEALGGRWEKLFF.

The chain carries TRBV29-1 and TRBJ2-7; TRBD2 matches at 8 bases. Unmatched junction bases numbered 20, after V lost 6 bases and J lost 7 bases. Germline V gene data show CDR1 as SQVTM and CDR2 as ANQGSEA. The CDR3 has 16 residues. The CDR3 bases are TGCAGCGTCGGGCCAGCCGGGAGGGATGGGGCGGAGGAGCAGTACTTC. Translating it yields CSVGPAGRDGAEEQYF.

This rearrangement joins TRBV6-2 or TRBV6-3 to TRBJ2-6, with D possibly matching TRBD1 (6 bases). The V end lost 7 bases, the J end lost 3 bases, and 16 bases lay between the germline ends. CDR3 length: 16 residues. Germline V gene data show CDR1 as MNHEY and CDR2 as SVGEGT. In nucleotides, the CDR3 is TGTGCCAGCATACCCCAGACAGGCTTTGGGGCCAACGTCCTGACTTTC. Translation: CASIPQTGFGANVLTF.

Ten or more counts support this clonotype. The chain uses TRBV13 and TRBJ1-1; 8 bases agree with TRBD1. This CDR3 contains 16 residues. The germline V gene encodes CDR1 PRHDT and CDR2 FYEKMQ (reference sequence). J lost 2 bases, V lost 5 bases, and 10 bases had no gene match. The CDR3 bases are TGTGCCAGCAGCCCTGGGGGCAGGGGGCCTAACACTGAAGCTTTCTTT. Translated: CASSPGGRGPNTEAFF.

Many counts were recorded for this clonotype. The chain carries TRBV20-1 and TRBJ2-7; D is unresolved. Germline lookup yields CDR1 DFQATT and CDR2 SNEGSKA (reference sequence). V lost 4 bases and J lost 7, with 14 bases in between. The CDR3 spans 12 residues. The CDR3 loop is CSAKHSTPEQYF. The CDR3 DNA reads TGCAGTGCTAAACACTCCACTCCTGAGCAGTACTTC.